The 20 T cell receptor beta chains below come from one sample, sequenced in a study of Ad26.COV2.S vaccination and SARS-CoV-2 variants. This table comes from immunoSEQ multiplex PCR, and its TCRdb copy is limited to in-frame clones, with some not included. The sample yields 400,000 or so clones, about nine tenths seen once. Documented treatment: roughly 20 received Ad26.COV2.S at low or high dose, single or two shots; 5 received placebo; per-sample allocation not given. Sample collection was performed on day 63 after the first vaccine or placebo injection. The material was peripheral blood, obtained in a trial of Ad26.COV2.S vaccine versus placebo. These TCRs come from a person aged 18-60 years who received the Ad26.COV2.S COVID-19 vaccine or a placebo.

The chain combines TRBV27 with TRBJ2-5; possible D gene TRBD1, 5 bases. Germline V lookup: CDR1 MNHEY, CDR2 SMNVEV (reference sequence). V was cut by 3 bases and J by 2 bases, with 7 bases left in between. The CDR3 has 13 amino acids. The CDR3 spells CASSFTGQETQYF. The CDR3 DNA reads TGTGCCAGCAGTTTTACAGGTCAAGAGACCCAGTACTTC.

The V gene is TRBV2, the J gene TRBJ1-5; D perhaps matches TRBD1 (6 bases). V lost 7 bases, J lost 9 bases, and 16 bases lay in between. The CDR3 contains 13 residues. Germline V gene data show CDR1 as SNHLY and CDR2 as FYNNEI. The CDR3: CASNERGVRPQHF. In nucleotides, the CDR3 is TGTGCCAGCAACGAGAGGGGGGTGCGGCCCCAGCATTTT.

V is TRBV3-1 (or the pseudogene TRBV3-2) and J is TRBJ1-1; TRBD1 aligns across 8 bases. Trimming at V came to 4 bases and at J to 2 bases, leaving 6 bases not matched to a gene. This CDR3 spans 15 amino acids. The germline CDR1 and CDR2 sequences are LGHDT and YNNKEL (reference sequence). The CDR3 protein is CASSRQGLGNTEAFF. In nucleotides, the CDR3 is TGTGCCAGCAGCCGACAGGGGTTGGGAAACACTGAAGCTTTCTTT.

J is TRBJ1-3 and V is TRBV5-4; D unresolved. V was clipped by 4 bases and J by 0 bases, with 11 bases between them. CDR1 and CDR2 from the germline V gene are SGHNT and YYREEE (reference sequence). This CDR3 contains 15 residues. Here the CDR3 DNA reads TGTGCCAGCAGCCGAACCACTACCTCTGGAAACACCATATATTTT. Its protein product is CASSRTTTSGNTIYF. The full variable domain, its missing parts supplied by reference TRBV5-4 and TRBJ1-3, is ETGVTQSPTHLIKTRGQQVTLRCSSQSGHNTVSWYQQALGQGPQFIFQYYREEENGRGNFPPRFSGLQFPNYSSELNVNALELDDSALYLCASSRTTTSGNTIYFGEGSWLTVV.

The CDR3 loop reads CASSLGPGANVLTF. The CDR3 coding sequence is TGTGCCAGCAGTTTGGGTCCTGGGGCCAACGTCCTGACTTTC. The chain couples TRBV6-5 to TRBJ2-6; D ambiguous. Germline V gives CDR1 MNHEY, CDR2 SVGAGI. V was pared by 4 bases and J by 2 bases, with 6 bases between. This CDR3 is built from 14 residues.

As to this clone: Other DNA variants within this sample encode the same CDR3. The chain has TRBV12-3 or TRBV12-4 and TRBJ1-1; D unresolved. Trimming cost V 6 bases and J 0 bases, with 8 bases left between them. This CDR3 is 13 amino acids long. CDR3: CASSLDMNTEAFF. The DNA of the CDR3 is TGTGCCAGCAGCCTCGACATGAACACTGAAGCTTTCTTT.

This clone was detected only a few times. This chain links TRBV7-9 with TRBJ1-2; no reliable D call. Germline assignment: CDR1 SEHNR and CDR2 FQNEAQ (reference sequence). V lost 10 bases and J lost 4, with 10 bases in between. This CDR3 is built from 11 residues. The CDR3 sequence is CATGGSYGYTF. The CDR3 DNA sequence: TGTGCCACAGGAGGAAGCTATGGCTACACCTTC.

This clone showed up just once. The rearrangement links TRBV6-5 to TRBJ1-1, with D uncertain. The germline V and J ends were trimmed by 4 bases and 8 bases, with 23 bases remaining between them. CDR1 is MNHEY and CDR2 is SVGAGI in the germline V gene. CDR3 length equals 16 residues. The CDR3 DNA is TGTGCCAGCAGTTCTAATTTTGGCCAGATTAATTCAGAAGCTTTCTTT. It encodes CASSSNFGQINSEAFF.

This sequence joins TRBV27 and TRBJ1-6; 10 positions agree with TRBD1. The junction had 3 bases not matched to a gene; V was cut back by 0 bases and J by 7 bases. The germline V gene encodes CDR1 MNHEY and CDR2 SMNVEV (reference sequence). The CDR3 runs to 16 residues. CDR3 DNA sequence: TGTGCCAGCAGTTTATCCCCGGGACAGGGGAATTCACCCCTCCACTTT. Its protein product is CASSLSPGQGNSPLHF.

The rearrangement joins TRBV5-1 to TRBJ2-1, with TRBD2 identical over 15 bases. Germline loops: CDR1 SGHRS, CDR2 YFSETQ. This CDR3 spans 17 amino acids. The J segment lost 7 bases and the V segment lost 6 bases, leaving 11 bases of the junction unmatched. The CDR3 sequence: CASTPTPGLAGGNEQFF. For the CDR3, the DNA is TGCGCCAGCACCCCAACCCCGGGACTAGCGGGGGGAAATGAGCAGTTCTTC.

This clone was counted once. The chain joins TRBV20-1 to TRBJ1-1; no firm D call. This CDR3 is built from 11 residues. Between the trimmed V and J ends, which lost 6 bases and 3 bases, there was a span of 8 bases. Germline V gene data show CDR1 as DFQATT and CDR2 as SNEGSKA (reference sequence). The DNA of the CDR3 is TGCAGTGCCCACCGTGACACTGAAGCTTTCTTT. Amino acids: CSAHRDTEAFF.

The genes are TRBV6-5 and TRBJ2-2; possibly TRBD1 or TRBD2 for D (5 bases each). This CDR3 is built from 14 residues. Per germline, CDR1 MNHEY and CDR2 SVGAGI. V was shortened by 8 bases and J by 6 bases, with 16 bases between the two germline ends. CDR3 coding DNA: TGTGCCAGCTGCCTGGGACCATGGGCCGGGGAGCTGTTTTTT. Encoded protein: CASCLGPWAGELFF.

As DNA, the CDR3 is TGTGCCAGTAGTATAGGACAGAGCTCCTACAATGAGCAGTTCTTC. Protein sequence: CASSIGQSSYNEQFF. The V gene is TRBV19, the J gene TRBJ2-1, with D perhaps matching TRBD1 (5 bases). The CDR3 runs 15 residues. Trimming pared 1 base from V and 0 bases from J, leaving 7 bases between. Germline loops: CDR1 LNHDA, CDR2 SQIVND (reference sequence).

This chain links TRBV18 with TRBJ1-1; 9 bases align to TRBD1. This CDR3 region has 14 residues. The trim removed 4 bases at V and 9 bases at J, leaving 9 bases unmatched. Looked up from germline, CDR1 is KGHSH and CDR2 is LQKENI. The DNA for the CDR3 is TGTGCCAGCTCACAAGCCCGGGACAGGGTTAAAGCTTTCTTT. Translation gives CASSQARDRVKAFF.

Here the CDR3 reads CASSSREAGDTQYF. The DNA for the CDR3 is TGCGCCAGCAGCTCACGGGAGGCTGGAGATACGCAGTATTTT. V gene TRBV4-3 combines with J gene TRBJ2-3; 7 positions agree with TRBD2. Unmatched junction bases numbered 7, after V lost 5 bases and J lost 5 bases. The CDR3 totals 14 residues. CDR1 is LGHNA, CDR2 YSLEER, per germline.

The rearrangement joins TRBV10-2 to TRBJ1-2, with unresolved D. Looked up from germline, CDR1 is WSHSY and CDR2 is SAAADI. CDR3 length: 14 residues. Trimming took off 6 bases at V and 7 bases at J, with 18 bases between the two ends. In DNA, the CDR3 is TGCGCCAGCAGAGGGCTATCTCGGGATTTTGGCTACACCTTC. It yields the protein CASRGLSRDFGYTF.

This sequence joins TRBV7-6 and TRBJ1-2; D unresolved. In germline, CDR1 is SGHVS, CDR2 FNYEAQ. The CDR3 has 16 residues. Trimming took 1 base from V and 0 from J, leaving 12 bases between them. The CDR3 region has the DNA TGTGCCAGCAGCTTAGGGTACAATCCAACTAACTATGGCTACACCTTC. Translation: CASSLGYNPTNYGYTF.

This chain links TRBV6-2 or TRBV6-3 with TRBJ2-7; TRBD1 matches 9 bases. The CDR3 has 16 residues. Germline values: CDR1 MNHEY, CDR2 SVGEGT. V gave up 0 bases and J gave up 4 bases; unmatched junction bases: 7. For the CDR3, the DNA is TGTGCCAGCAGTTACTCGTTAGGACAGGGGATATACGAGCAGTACTTC. Protein product: CASSYSLGQGIYEQYF.

The chain uses TRBV3-1 (or the pseudogene TRBV3-2) and TRBJ2-7, with D hard to call. V was shortened by 8 bases and J by 1 base, with 12 bases between the two germline ends. The CDR3 spans 13 residues. Germline loops: CDR1 LGHDT, CDR2 YNNKEL (reference sequence). The CDR3 bases are TGTGCCAGCGGAAATCGGACGTCCTACGAGCAGTACTTC. It codes for CASGNRTSYEQYF.

The chain uses TRBV3-1 (or the pseudogene TRBV3-2) and TRBJ2-7; 11 bases agree with TRBD2. The CDR3 runs 14 residues. J was trimmed by 4 bases and V by 4 bases; bases with no gene match: 3. The germline CDR1 and CDR2 sequences are LGHDT and YNNKEL (reference sequence). CDR3 in DNA: TGTGCCAGCAGCCCCACTAGCGGGGGTTACGAGCAGTACTTC. Translating it yields CASSPTSGGYEQYF.